A selection of T cell receptor beta chains follows, all from one sample in a study of blood T cell repertoires in COVID-19. Generated by immunoSEQ multiplex PCR, the TCRdb table keeps only in-frame clones and is missing some. The sample carries 120,000 to 150,000 clones, over 75% recorded once. Specimen: peripheral blood. The receptors shown here come from a woman in her sixties or seventies with COVID-19, enrolled during active disease. Both conserved end residues are part of each CDR3. The D gene is left open where the match is weak. A clone size is listed for some rows: how often the clone was seen (once, few, many), or a class if it is expanded.

NA,NA,TRBV5-1,TRBJ2-3,TGCGCCAGCAGCTCCTTCATCTACAGGGACGCAGATACGCAGTATTTT,CASSSFIYRDADTQYF
NA,NA,TRBV6-5,TRBJ1-1,TGTGCCAGCAGTTACTCCCGGGACACGGAAGCTTTCTTT,CASSYSRDTEAFF
TRBD2,NA,TRBV4-3,TRBJ2-1,TGCGCCAGCAGCCAAGAATTTGCGGGGGGCGGAGGGGGAGATGAGCAGTTCTTC,CASSQEFAGGGGGDEQFF
TRBD2,NA,TRBV5-4,TRBJ2-5,TGTGCCAGCAGCGGCGGGGGGGAGACCCAGTACTTC,CASSGGGETQYF
TRBD1,NA,TRBV7-8,TRBJ2-7,TGTGCCAGCAGCTTAGTATGGGACAGTTCCGAGCAGTACTTC,CASSLVWDSSEQYF
TRBD1,once,TRBV19,TRBJ1-2,TGTGCCAGTTCGGACCCCGGGACAGGGAGTGGCTACACCTTC,CASSDPGTGSGYTF
TRBD1,few,TRBV11-2,TRBJ1-2,TGTGCCAGCAGCCGGACAGGGGAGCGGTATGGCTACACCTTC,CASSRTGERYGYTF
TRBD1,NA,TRBV28,TRBJ1-5,TGTGCCAGCAGAAGTGACAGGGAAAGCAATCAGCCCCAGCATTTT,CASRSDRESNQPQHF
TRBD1,NA,TRBV6-5,TRBJ1-5,TGTGCCAGCAGTTACCAGGGGGGCGGTCAGCCCCAGCATTTT,CASSYQGGGQPQHF
NA,NA,TRBV7-2,TRBJ1-2,TGTGCCAGCAGCTTAAACAGGAAGCCTAACTATGGCTACACCTTC,CASSLNRKPNYGYTF
NA,NA,TRBV11-3,TRBJ2-2,TGTGCCAGCAGCCTCGTGGCAACCGGGGAGCTGTTTTTT,CASSLVATGELFF
NA,few,TRBV27,TRBJ1-4,TGTGCCAGCAGTCTCAATTCAGTCCCAACTAATGAAAAACTGTTTTTT,CASSLNSVPTNEKLFF
TRBD2,NA,TRBV7-3,TRBJ2-2,TGTGCCAGCAGCTTAATCAAGACTAGCGGGGGCCAAGGGGAGCTGTTTTTT,CASSLIKTSGGQGELFF
TRBD1,NA,TRBV6-5,TRBJ2-3,TGTGCCAGCAGTTGGGGACAGGGAGATACGCAGTATTTT,CASSWGQGDTQYF
TRBD2,NA,TRBV2,TRBJ2-5,TGTGCCAGCAGTGTGTTAGCGGGGGGGCCGGGGGAGACCCAGTACTTC,CASSVLAGGPGETQYF
TRBD1,NA,TRBV6-5,TRBJ1-4,TGTGCCAGCAGTTACTCTGGGACAGGGGAAAAACTGTTTTTT,CASSYSGTGEKLFF
NA,NA,TRBV28,TRBJ2-1,TGTGCCAGCAGTTTTTATGGGCAGAGAATCACCTACAATGAGCAGTTCTTC,CASSFYGQRITYNEQFF
NA,NA,TRBV7-9,TRBJ1-2,TGTGCCAGCACGTCCCAGGGGCCCTTCTATGGCTACACCTTC,CASTSQGPFYGYTF